Each of the 16 T cell receptor beta chains below was sequenced from the same sample in a study of T cell changes during pregnancy in multiple sclerosis. Data came from immunoSEQ multiplex PCR; TCRdb stores just in-frame clones and leaves some out. The repertoire holds 70,000 to 95,000 clones, with around 93% as singletons. The sequencing used peripheral blood, collected in the second trimester of pregnancy. These receptors all stem from a female donor in good health, enrolled as a control in a pregnancy study.

This chain uses TRBV7-2 with TRBJ1-2; maybe TRBD1 (5 bases). V lost 1 base and J lost 0, with 12 bases in between. The CDR3 has 16 amino acids. CDR1 SGHTA and CDR2 FQGNSA come from the germline V gene. CDR3 in DNA: TGTGCCAGCAGCTTAGTAGGAGGGGAAGCTAACTATGGCTACACCTTC. The encoded protein is CASSLVGGEANYGYTF.

This clone appeared a few times. The rearrangement links TRBV19 to TRBJ1-2, with D unclear. The CDR3 runs 14 residues. Germline loops: CDR1 LNHDA, CDR2 SQIVND (reference sequence). Trimming removed 6 bases at V and 0 bases at J, with 11 bases between. The CDR3 spells CASSSHLTNYGYTF. The CDR3 DNA reads TGTGCCAGTAGCTCCCATCTAACTAACTATGGCTACACCTTC.

CDR3: CASSLGAANYGYTF. The CDR3 DNA is TGTGCCAGCAGCTTAGGGGCAGCAAACTATGGCTACACCTTC. The chain recombines TRBV7-9 with TRBJ1-2; D remains ambiguous. The germline V and J ends were trimmed by 1 base and 2 bases, with 8 bases remaining between them. The V gene's germline CDR1 is SEHNR and CDR2 FQNEAQ (reference sequence). This CDR3 is built from 14 residues.

The chain employs TRBV14 and TRBJ1-3; tentative D call: TRBD1 (5 bases). The germline V gene has CDR1 SGHDN and CDR2 FVKESK. There are 15 residues in the CDR3. Trimming left V 4 bases short and J 0 bases short, with 10 bases between. DNA of the CDR3: TGTGCCAGCAGCCCGGACACAGACTCTGGAAACACCATATATTTT. It is translated as CASSPDTDSGNTIYF.

The rearrangement joins TRBV6-1 to TRBJ1-6; D not resolved. The CDR3 has 16 amino acids. The V end was cut by 1 base, the J end by 2 bases, with 9 bases between. In germline, CDR1 is MNHNS, CDR2 SASEGT. The CDR3 bases are TGTGCCAGCAGTGAAGTTGGAGGGACCTATAATTCACCCCTCCACTTT. Translating gives CASSEVGGTYNSPLHF.

The chain carries TRBV2 and TRBJ1-1, with D perhaps matching TRBD1 (6 bases). V lost 4 bases to trimming and J lost 0 bases, with 12 bases between them. This CDR3 comprises 15 residues. CDR1 is SNHLY and CDR2 is FYNNEI in the germline V gene. DNA for the CDR3: TGTGCCAGCAGTGCCCGGGACACCTTGAACACTGAAGCTTTCTTT. Amino acids: CASSARDTLNTEAFF.

The chain is built from TRBV2 and TRBJ2-6, with TRBD1 matching over 7 bases. V shed 10 bases and J 0 bases; nucleotides not matched to a gene: 9. Germline V gene sequence: CDR1 SNHLY, CDR2 FYNNEI. This CDR3 contains 16 residues. CDR3 nucleotide sequence: TGTGCCACTCGGACAGGATTGAACTCTGGGGCCAACGTCCTGACTTTC. Translated: CATRTGLNSGANVLTF.

V usage is TRBV7-8 and J usage is TRBJ2-7; 7 nucleotides match TRBD2. The CDR3 is 15 amino acids. Germline loops: CDR1 SGHVS, CDR2 FQNEAQ. The V and J ends lost 5 bases and 2 bases, in that order; junction bases with no gene match: 9. CDR3 DNA sequence: TGTGCCAGCAGCCGGAGGGCTAGCGGTCCCTACGAGCAGTACTTC. Translation: CASSRRASGPYEQYF.

CDR3 protein: CASSQDPGGATDTQYF. In DNA, the CDR3 is TGCGCCAGCAGCCAAGATCCAGGGGGCGCGACAGATACGCAGTATTTT. This chain links TRBV4-1 with TRBJ2-3; 8 bases fit TRBD1. Trimming removed 0 bases from V and 3 bases from J; junction bases left unmatched: 5. Germline-derived CDR1 and CDR2 are MGHRA and YSYEKL. There are 16 residues in the CDR3.

The chain links TRBV30 to TRBJ1-3; D call uncertain. Germline loops: CDR1 GTSNPN, CDR2 SVGIG (reference sequence). Between the trimmed V and J ends, which lost 3 bases and 0 bases, there was a span of 9 bases. The CDR3 loop spans 14 amino acids. The CDR3 reads CAWSPPGSGNTIYF. The CDR3 bases are TGTGCCTGGAGCCCTCCCGGCTCTGGAAACACCATATATTTT.

This chain uses TRBV2 with TRBJ1-1; D might be TRBD1 (5 bases). CDR3 length: 14 residues. Trimming shortened V by 4 bases and J by 4 bases, and 13 bases separated the two germline ends. CDR1 is SNHLY, CDR2 FYNNEI, per germline. This CDR3 reads CASSGGTRITEAFF. CDR3 sequence (DNA): TGTGCCAGCAGTGGCGGGACGAGGATCACTGAAGCTTTCTTT.

In nucleotides, the CDR3 is TGTGCCAGCAGCAAAACTAGCGGGGTGACCGGGGAGCTGTTTTTT. Its translation: CASSKTSGVTGELFF. The chain recombines TRBV7-9 with TRBJ2-2, with 10 positions matching TRBD2. V shed 5 bases and J 5 bases; nucleotides not matched to a gene: 5. This CDR3 region has 15 residues. Germline CDR1 SEHNR, CDR2 FQNEAQ (reference sequence).

The chain carries TRBV29-1 and TRBJ2-3, with 10 bases matching TRBD2. CDR3 length: 14 residues. Germline assignment: CDR1 SQVTM and CDR2 ANQGSEA. Trimming cost V 7 bases and J 0 bases; bases outside gene matches: 4. The CDR3 is CSATAGGSTDTQYF. In nucleotides, the CDR3 is TGCAGCGCCACAGCGGGGGGGAGCACAGATACGCAGTATTTT.

The chain links TRBV5-4 to TRBJ1-1; no clear D gene. With 4 bases removed from V and 8 bases from J, the gap between germline ends came to 18 bases. Germline V lookup: CDR1 SGHNT, CDR2 YYREEE (reference sequence). This CDR3 is built from 14 residues. In DNA, the CDR3 is TGTGCCAGCAGCCTAGAGGGTCCCGCTCGGGAAGCTTTCTTT. Translation: CASSLEGPAREAFF.

The V gene is TRBV27, the J gene TRBJ1-2; D not resolved. CDR1 and CDR2 from the germline V gene are MNHEY and SMNVEV (reference sequence). Trimming removed 6 bases from V and 5 bases from J, with 13 bases in between. The length of the CDR3 is 13 residues. CDR3 loop: CASRGRLDYGYTF. CDR3 in DNA: TGTGCCAGCAGAGGGAGACTCGATTATGGCTACACCTTC.

The chain carries TRBV29-1 and TRBJ1-4; maybe TRBD1 (5 bases). Germline V gene data show CDR1 as SQVTM and CDR2 as ANQGSEA. V was cut by 5 bases and J by 5 bases, with 18 bases left in between. The CDR3 contains 15 residues. CDR3 DNA sequence: TGCAGCGTTCGGGACGGCGGGATCCCAAATGAAAAACTGTTTTTT. It codes for CSVRDGGIPNEKLFF.